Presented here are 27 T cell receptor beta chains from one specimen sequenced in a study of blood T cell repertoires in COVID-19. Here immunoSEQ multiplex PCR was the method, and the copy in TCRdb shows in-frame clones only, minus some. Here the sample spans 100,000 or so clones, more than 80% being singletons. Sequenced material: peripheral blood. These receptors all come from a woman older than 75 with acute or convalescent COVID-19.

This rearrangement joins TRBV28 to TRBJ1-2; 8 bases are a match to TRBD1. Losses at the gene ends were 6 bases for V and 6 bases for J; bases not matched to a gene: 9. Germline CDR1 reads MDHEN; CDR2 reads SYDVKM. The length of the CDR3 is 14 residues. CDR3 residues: CASSPHGQGHGYTF. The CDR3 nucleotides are TGTGCCAGCAGCCCTCATGGACAGGGCCATGGCTACACCTTC.

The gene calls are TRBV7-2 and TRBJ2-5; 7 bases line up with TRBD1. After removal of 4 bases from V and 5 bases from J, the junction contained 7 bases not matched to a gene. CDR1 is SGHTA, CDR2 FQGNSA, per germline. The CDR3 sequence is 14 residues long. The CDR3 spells CASSSRQGRETQYF. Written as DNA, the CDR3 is TGTGCCAGCAGCTCTCGACAGGGACGGGAGACCCAGTACTTC.

For the CDR3, the DNA is TGCGCCAGCAGCTTGGCTCTAGCACAAGAGACCCAGTACTTC. This gives the protein CASSLALAQETQYF. V gene TRBV5-1 combines with J gene TRBJ2-5; D possibly corresponds to TRBD2 (5 bases). Per germline, CDR1 SGHRS and CDR2 YFSETQ. Trimming cost V 0 bases and J 2 bases, with 8 bases left between them. The CDR3 is 14 amino acids. Complete variable domain (other parts from reference TRBV5-1 and TRBJ2-5): KAGVTQTPRYLIKTRGQQVTLSCSPISGHRSVSWYQQTPGQGLQFLFEYFSETQRNKGNFPGRFSGRQFSNSRSEMNVSTLELGDSALYLCASSLALAQETQYFGPGTRLLVL.

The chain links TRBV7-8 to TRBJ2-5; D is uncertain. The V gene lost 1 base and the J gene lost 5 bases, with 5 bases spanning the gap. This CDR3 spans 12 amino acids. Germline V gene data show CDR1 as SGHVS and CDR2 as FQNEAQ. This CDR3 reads CASSLVVETQYF. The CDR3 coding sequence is TGTGCCAGCAGCTTAGTAGTTGAGACCCAGTACTTC.

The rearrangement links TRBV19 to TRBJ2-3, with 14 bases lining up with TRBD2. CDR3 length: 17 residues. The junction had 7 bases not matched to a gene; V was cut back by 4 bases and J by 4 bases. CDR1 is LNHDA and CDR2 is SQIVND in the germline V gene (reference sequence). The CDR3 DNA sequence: TGTGCCAGTAGTACCAGAAGACTAGCGGGGGGGGCAGATACGCAGTATTTT. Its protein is CASSTRRLAGGADTQYF.

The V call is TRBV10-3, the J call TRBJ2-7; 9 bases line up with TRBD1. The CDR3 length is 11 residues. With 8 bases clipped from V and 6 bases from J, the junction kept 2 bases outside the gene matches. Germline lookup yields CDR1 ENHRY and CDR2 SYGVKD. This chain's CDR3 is CAIGTGFEQYF. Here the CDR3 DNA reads TGTGCCATCGGGACAGGGTTCGAGCAGTACTTC.

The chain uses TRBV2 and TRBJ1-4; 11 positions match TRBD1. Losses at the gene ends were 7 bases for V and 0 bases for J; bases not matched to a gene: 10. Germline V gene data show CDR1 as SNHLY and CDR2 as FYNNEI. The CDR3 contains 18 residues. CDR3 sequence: CASIGTGGVVATNEKLFF. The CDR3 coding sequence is TGTGCCAGCATCGGGACAGGGGGGGTTGTAGCAACTAATGAAAAACTGTTTTTT.

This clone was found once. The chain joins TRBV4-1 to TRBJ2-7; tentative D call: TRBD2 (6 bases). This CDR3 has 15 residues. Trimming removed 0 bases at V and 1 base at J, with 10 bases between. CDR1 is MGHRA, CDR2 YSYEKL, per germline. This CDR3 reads CASSQEEGPSYEQYF. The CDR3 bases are TGCGCCAGCAGCCAAGAGGAGGGACCTTCCTACGAGCAGTACTTC.

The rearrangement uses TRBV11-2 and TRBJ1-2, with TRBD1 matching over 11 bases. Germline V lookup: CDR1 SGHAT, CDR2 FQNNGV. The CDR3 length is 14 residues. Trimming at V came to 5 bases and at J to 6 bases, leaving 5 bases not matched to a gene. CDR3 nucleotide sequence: TGTGCCAGCAGCGGACGGACAGGGGGCAATGGCTACACCTTC. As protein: CASSGRTGGNGYTF.

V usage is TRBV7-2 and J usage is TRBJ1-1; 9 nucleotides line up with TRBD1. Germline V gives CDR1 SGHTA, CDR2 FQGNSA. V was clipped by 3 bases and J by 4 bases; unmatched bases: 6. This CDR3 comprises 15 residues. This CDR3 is CASSLEGTGITEAFF. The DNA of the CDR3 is TGTGCCAGCAGCTTGGAAGGGACAGGGATCACTGAAGCTTTCTTT.

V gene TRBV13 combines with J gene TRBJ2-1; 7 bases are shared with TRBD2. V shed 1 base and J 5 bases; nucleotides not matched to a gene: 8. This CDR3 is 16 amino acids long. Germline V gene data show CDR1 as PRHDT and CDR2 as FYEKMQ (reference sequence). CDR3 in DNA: TGTGCCAGCAGCTTAGAGCCCCAGGGAGGGAACAATGAGCAGTTCTTC. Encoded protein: CASSLEPQGGNNEQFF.

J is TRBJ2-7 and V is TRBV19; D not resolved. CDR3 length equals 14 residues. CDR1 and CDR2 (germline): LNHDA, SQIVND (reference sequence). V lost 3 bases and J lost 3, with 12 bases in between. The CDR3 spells CASSIRPSGYEQYF. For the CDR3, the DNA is TGTGCCAGTAGTATTCGACCATCGGGCTACGAGCAGTACTTC.

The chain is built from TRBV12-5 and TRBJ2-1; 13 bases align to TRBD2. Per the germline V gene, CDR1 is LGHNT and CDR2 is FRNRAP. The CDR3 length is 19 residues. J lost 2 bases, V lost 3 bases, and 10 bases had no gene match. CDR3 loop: CASGLTIGLAGDTYNEQFF. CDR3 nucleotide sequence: TGTGCTAGTGGTTTAACCATCGGACTAGCGGGGGATACCTACAATGAGCAGTTCTTC.

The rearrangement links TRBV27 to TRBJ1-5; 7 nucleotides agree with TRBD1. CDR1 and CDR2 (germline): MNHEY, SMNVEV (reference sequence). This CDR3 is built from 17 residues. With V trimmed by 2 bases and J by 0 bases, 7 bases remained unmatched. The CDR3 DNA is TGTGCCAGCAGTTTAACGGGACAGACCTATAGCAATCAGCCCCAGCATTTT. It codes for CASSLTGQTYSNQPQHF.

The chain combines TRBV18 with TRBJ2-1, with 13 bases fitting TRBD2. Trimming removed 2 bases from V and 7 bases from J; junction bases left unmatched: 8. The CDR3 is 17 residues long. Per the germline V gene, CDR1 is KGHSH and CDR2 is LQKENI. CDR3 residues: CASSPRGGTSGENEQFF. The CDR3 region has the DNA TGTGCCAGCTCACCAAGGGGCGGGACTAGCGGGGAAAATGAGCAGTTCTTC.

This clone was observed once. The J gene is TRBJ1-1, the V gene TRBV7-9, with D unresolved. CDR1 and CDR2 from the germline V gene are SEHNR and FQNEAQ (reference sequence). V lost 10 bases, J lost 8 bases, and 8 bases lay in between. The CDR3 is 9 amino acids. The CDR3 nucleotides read TGTGCCACCAGGCAGGAAGCTTTCTTT. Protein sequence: CATRQEAFF.

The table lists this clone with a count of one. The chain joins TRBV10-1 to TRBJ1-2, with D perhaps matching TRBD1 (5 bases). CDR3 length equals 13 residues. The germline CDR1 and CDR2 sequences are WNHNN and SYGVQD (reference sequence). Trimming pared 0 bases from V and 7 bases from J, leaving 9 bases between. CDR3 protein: CASSESQGRGYTF. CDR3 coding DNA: TGCGCCAGCAGTGAGTCGCAGGGCCGTGGCTACACCTTC.

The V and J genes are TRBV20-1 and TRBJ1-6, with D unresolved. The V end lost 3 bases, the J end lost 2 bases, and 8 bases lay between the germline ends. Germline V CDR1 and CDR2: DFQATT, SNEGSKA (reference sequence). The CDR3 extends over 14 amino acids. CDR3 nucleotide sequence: TGCAGTGCTAGTGGGCAGACCTATAATTCACCCCTCCACTTT. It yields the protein CSASGQTYNSPLHF.

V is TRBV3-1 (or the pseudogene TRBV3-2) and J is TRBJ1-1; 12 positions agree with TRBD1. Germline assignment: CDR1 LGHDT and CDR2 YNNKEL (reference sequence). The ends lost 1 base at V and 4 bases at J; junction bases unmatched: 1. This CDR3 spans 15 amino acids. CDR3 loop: CASSQGDRGLTEAFF. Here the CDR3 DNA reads TGTGCCAGCAGCCAAGGGGACAGGGGGCTCACTGAAGCTTTCTTT.

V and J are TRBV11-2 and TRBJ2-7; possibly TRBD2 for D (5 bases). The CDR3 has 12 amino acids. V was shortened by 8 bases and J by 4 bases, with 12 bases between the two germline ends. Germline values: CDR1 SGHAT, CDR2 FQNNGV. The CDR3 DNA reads TGTGCCAGCGCCACTGGCGGGTACGAGCAGTACTTC. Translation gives CASATGGYEQYF.

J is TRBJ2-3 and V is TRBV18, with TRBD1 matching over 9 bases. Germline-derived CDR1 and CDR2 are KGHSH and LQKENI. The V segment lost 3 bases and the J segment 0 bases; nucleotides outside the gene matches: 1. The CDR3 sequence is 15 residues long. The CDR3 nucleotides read TGTGCCAGCTCACCGGGGACAGGGAGCACAGATACGCAGTATTTT. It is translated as CASSPGTGSTDTQYF.

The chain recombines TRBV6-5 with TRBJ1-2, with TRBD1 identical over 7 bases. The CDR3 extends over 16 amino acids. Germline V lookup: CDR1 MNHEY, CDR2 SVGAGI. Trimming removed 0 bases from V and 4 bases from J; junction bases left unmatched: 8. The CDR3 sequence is CASSYSTGRLGYGYTF. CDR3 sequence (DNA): TGTGCCAGCAGTTACTCGACAGGGCGGTTGGGCTATGGCTACACCTTC.

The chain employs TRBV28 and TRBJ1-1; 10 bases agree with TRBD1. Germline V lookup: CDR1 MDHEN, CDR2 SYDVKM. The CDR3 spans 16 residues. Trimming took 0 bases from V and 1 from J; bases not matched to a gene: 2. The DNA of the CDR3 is TGTGCCAGCAGTTTATGGGGACAGGGGACGAACACTGAAGCTTTCTTT. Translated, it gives CASSLWGQGTNTEAFF.

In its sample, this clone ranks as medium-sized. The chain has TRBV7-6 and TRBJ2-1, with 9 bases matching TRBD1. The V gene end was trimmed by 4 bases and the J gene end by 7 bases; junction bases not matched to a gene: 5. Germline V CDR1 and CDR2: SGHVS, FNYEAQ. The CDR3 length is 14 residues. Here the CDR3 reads CASSSQGALNEQFF. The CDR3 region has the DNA TGTGCCAGCAGCTCACAGGGGGCATTGAATGAGCAGTTCTTC.

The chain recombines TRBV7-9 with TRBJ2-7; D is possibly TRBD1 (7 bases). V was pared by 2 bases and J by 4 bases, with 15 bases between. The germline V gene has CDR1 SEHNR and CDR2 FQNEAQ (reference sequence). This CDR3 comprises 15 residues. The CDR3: CASSLWSGGGYEQYF. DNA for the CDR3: TGTGCCAGCAGCTTATGGTCAGGGGGAGGATACGAGCAGTACTTC.

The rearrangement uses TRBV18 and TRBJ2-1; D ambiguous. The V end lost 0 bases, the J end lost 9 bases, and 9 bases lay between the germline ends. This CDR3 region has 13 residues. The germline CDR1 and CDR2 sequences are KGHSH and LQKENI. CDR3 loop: CASSPPLRGEQFF. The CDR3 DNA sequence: TGTGCCAGCTCACCACCGCTCAGAGGTGAGCAGTTCTTC.

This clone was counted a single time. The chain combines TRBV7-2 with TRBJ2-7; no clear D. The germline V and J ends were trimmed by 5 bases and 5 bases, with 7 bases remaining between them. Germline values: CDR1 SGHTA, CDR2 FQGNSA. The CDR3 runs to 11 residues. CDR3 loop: CASSQLNEQYF. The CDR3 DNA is TGTGCCAGCAGCCAACTCAACGAGCAGTACTTC.